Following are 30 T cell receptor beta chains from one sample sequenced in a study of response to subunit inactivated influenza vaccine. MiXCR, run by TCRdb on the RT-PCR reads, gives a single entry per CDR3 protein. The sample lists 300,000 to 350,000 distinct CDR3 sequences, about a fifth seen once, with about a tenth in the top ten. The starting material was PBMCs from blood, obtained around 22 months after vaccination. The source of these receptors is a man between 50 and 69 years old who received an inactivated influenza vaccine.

This CDR3 reads CASSYAGTTSSYNEQFF. The CDR3 DNA follows: TGTGCCAGCAGTTACGCCGGGACCACCAGCTCCTACAATGAGCAGTTCTTC. V and J are TRBV6-2 or TRBV6-3 and TRBJ2-1; D may correspond to TRBD1 or TRBD2 (5 bases each). V was cut by 2 bases and J by 0 bases, with 14 bases left in between. From germline, CDR1 is MNHEY and CDR2 SVGEGT. This CDR3 is built from 17 residues.

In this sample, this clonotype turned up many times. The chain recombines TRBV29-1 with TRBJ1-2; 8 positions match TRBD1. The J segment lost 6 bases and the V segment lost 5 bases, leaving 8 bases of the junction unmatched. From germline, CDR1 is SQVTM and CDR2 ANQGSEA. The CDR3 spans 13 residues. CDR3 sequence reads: CSVLGQGAHGYTF. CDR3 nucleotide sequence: TGCAGCGTTCTAGGACAGGGCGCGCATGGCTACACCTTC.

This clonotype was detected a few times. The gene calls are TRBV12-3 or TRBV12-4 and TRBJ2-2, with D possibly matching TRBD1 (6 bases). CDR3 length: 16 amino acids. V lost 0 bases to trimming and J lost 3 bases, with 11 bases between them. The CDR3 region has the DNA TGTGCCAGCAGTTTAGCTCAGGGGCCCTACACCGGGGAGCTGTTTTTT. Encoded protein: CASSLAQGPYTGELFF.

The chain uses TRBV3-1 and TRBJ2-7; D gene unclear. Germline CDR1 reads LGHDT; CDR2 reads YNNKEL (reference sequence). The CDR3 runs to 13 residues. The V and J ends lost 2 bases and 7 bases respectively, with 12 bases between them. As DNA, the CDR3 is TGTGCCAGCAGCCAAAAGGGATTGGGGGAGCAGTACTTC. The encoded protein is CASSQKGLGEQYF.

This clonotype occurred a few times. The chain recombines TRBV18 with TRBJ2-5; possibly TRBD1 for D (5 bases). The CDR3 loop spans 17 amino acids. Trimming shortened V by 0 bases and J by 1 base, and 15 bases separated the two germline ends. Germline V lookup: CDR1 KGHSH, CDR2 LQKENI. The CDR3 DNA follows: TGTGCCAGCTCACCACCGGTTCTAGGGGCCCGCCAAGAGACCCAGTACTTC. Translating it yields CASSPPVLGARQETQYF.

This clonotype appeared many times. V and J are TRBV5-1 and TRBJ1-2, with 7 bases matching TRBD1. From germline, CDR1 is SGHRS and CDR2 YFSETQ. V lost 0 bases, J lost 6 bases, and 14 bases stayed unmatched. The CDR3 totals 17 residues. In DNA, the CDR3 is TGCGCCAGCAGCTTGGTCGAGGGGGCCCCCAATGTCGATGGCTACACCTTC. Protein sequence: CASSLVEGAPNVDGYTF.

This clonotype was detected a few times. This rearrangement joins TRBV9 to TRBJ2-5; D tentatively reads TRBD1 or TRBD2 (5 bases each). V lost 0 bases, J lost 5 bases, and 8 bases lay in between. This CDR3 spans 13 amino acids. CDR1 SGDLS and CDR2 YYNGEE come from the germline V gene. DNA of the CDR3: TGTGCCAGCAGCGTAGAGGGACGGGAGACCCAGTACTTC. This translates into CASSVEGRETQYF.

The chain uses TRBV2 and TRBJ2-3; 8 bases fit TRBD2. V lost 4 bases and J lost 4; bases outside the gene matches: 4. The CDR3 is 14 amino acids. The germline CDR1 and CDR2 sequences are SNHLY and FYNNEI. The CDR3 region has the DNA TGTGCCAGCAGTGGGGAGCGGGAGCCAGATACGCAGTATTTT. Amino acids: CASSGEREPDTQYF.

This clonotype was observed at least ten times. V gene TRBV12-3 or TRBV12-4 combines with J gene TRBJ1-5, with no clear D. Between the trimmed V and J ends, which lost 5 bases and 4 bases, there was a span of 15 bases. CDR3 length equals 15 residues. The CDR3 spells CASSRGRASNQPQHF. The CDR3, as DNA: TGTGCCAGCAGTCGCGGACGAGCGAGTAATCAGCCCCAGCATTTT.

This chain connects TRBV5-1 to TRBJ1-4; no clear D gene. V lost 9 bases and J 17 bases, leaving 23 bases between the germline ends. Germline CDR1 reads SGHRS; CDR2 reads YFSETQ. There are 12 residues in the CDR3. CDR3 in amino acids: CANSASGRRRFF. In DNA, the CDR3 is TGCGCCAACTCCGCATCGGGCCGCCGAAGATTTTTT.

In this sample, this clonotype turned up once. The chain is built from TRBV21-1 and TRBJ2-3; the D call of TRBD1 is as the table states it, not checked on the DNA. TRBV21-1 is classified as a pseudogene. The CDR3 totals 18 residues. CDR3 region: CASSNFRPTGESTDTQYF. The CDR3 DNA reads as TGTGCCAGCAGCAATTTCCGTCCGACAGGGGAAAGCACAGATACGCAGTATTTT.

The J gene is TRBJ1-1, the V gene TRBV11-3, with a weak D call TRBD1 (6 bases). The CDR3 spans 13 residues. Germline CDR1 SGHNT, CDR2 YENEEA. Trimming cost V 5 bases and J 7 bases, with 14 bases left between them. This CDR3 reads CASSHRVDSEAFF. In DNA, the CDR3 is TGTGCCAGCAGCCACCGGGTGGACAGTGAAGCTTTCTTT.

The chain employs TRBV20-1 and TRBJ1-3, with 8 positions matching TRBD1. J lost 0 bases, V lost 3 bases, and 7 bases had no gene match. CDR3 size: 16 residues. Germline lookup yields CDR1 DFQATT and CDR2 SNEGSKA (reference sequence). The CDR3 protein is CSASGIDRGSGNTIYF. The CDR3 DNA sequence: TGCAGTGCTAGTGGGATAGACAGGGGCTCTGGAAACACCATATATTTT.

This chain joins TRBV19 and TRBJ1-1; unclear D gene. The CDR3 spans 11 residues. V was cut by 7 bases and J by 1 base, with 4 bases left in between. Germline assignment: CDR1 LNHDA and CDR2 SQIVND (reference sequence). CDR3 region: CASKRNTEAFF. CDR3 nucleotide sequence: TGTGCCAGTAAAAGGAACACTGAAGCTTTCTTT.

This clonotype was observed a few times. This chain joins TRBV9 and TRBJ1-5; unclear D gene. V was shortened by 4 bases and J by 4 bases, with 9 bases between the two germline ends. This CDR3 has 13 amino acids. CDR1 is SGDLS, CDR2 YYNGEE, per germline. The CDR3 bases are TGTGCCAGCAGCCCCAGACTGAATCAGCCCCAGCATTTT. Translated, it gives CASSPRLNQPQHF.

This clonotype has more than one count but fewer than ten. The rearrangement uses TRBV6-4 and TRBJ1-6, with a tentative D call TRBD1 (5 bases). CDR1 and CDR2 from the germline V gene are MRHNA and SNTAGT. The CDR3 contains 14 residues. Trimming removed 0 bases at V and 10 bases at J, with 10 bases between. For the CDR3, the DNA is TGTGCCAGCAGTGACTCGGCAGGGTTCTCACCCCTCCACTTT. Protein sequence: CASSDSAGFSPLHF.

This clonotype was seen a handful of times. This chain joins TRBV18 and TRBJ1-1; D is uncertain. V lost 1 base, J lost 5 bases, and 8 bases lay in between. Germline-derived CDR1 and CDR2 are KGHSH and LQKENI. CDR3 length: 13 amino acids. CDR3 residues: CASSPQQETEAFF. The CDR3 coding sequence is TGTGCCAGCTCACCACAGCAGGAAACTGAAGCTTTCTTT.

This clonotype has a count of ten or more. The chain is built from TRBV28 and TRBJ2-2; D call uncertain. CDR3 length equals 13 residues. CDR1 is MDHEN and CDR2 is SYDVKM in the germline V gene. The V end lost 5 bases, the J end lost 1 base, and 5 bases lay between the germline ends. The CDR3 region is CASSARNTGELFF. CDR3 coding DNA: TGTGCCAGCAGTGCAAGGAACACCGGGGAGCTGTTTTTT.

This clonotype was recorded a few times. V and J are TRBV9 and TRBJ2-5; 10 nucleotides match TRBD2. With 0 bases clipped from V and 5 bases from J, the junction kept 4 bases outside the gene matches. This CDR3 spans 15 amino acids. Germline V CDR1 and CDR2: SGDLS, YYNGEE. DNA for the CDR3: TGTGCCAGCAGCGTAGACGGGACTAGCGTGGAGACCCAGTACTTC. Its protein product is CASSVDGTSVETQYF.

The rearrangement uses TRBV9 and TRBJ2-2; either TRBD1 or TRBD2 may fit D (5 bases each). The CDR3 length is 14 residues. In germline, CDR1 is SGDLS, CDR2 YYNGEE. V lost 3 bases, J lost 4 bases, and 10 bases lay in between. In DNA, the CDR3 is TGTGCCAGCAGCGCCCCAGGGAGCACCGGGGAGCTGTTTTTT. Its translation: CASSAPGSTGELFF.

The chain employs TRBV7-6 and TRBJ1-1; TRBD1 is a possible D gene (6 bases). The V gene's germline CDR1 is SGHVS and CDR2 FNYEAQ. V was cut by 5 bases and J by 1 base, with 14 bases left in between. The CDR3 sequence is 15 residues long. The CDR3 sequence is CASSPRQGTNTEAFF. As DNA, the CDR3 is TGTGCCAGCAGCCCACGTCAGGGGACGAACACTGAAGCTTTCTTT.

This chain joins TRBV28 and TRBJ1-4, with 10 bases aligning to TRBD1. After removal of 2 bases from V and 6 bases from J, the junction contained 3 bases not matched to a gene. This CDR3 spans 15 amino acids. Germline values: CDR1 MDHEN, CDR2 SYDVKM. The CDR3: CASSLGTGADEKLFF. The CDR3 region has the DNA TGTGCCAGCAGTTTAGGGACAGGGGCGGATGAAAAACTGTTTTTT.

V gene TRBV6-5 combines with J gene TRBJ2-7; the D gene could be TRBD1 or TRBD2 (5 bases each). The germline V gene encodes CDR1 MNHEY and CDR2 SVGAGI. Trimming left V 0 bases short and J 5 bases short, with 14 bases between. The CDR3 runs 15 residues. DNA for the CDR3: TGTGCCAGCAGTTACTCATGGGGGTCCCTGGACGAGCAGTACTTC. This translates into CASSYSWGSLDEQYF.

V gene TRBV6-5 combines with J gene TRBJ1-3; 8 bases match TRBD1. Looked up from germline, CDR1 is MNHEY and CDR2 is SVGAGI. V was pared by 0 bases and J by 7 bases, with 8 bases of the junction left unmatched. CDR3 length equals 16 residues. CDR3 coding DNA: TGTGCCAGCAGTTACTCGAGTGGACAGGGTTGGAACACCATATATTTT. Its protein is CASSYSSGQGWNTIYF.

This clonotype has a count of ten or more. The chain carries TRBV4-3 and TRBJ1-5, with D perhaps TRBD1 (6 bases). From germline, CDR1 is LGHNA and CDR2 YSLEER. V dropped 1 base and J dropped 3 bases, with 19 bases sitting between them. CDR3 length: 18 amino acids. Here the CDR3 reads CASSQGYRLRQVNQPQHF. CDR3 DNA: TGCGCCAGCAGCCAAGGGTATCGGCTTCGACAGGTCAATCAGCCCCAGCATTTT.

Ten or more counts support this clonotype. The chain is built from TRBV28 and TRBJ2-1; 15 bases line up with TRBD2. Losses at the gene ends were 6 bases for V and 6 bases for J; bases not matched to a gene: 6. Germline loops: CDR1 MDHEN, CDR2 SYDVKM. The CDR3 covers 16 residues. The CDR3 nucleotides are TGTGCCAGCAGAGGTCTGGGACTAGCGGGAGGCAATGAGCAGTTCTTC. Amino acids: CASRGLGLAGGNEQFF.

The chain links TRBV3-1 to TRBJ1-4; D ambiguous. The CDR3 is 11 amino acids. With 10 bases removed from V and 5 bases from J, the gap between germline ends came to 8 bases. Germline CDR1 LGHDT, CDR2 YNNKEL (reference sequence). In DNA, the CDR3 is TGTGCCACGGGGTGGAATGAAAAACTGTTTTTT. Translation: CATGWNEKLFF.

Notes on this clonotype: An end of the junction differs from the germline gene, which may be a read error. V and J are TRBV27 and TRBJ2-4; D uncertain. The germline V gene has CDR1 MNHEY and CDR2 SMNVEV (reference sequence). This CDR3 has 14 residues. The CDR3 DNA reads TGTGCCAGCAGTTTTCTGGGTTTAGGAAACGTTCAGTACTTC. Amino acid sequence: CASSFLGLGNVQYF.

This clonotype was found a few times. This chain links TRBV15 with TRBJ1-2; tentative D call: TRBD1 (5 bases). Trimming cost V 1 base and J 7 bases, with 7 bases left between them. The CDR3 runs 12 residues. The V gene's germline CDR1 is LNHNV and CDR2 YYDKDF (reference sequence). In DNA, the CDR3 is TGTGCCACCAGCAGAGGACAGTCTGGCTACACCTTC. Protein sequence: CATSRGQSGYTF.

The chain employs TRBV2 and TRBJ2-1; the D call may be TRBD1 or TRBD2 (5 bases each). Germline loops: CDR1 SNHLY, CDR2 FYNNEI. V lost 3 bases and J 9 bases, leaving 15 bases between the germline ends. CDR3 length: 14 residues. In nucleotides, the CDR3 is TGTGCCAGCAGTGATCCAGGGAGCTGGGGTGAGCAGTTCTTC. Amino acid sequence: CASSDPGSWGEQFF.